This T cell receptor beta chain came from a study of post-analysis software for immune sequencing data. Study findings and constraints: Compared with controls, patients had more of five TRBV segments, including TRBV5-6, TRBV5-1 and TRBV20-1.

Germline CDR1 and CDR2: DFQATT and SNEGSKA (reference sequence). This CDR3 comprises 14 residues. J was trimmed by 6 bases and V by 0 bases; bases with no gene match: 5. Worth noting for this clonotype: Its antigen is currently unknown.

Every TCR beta cDNA library bore unique molecular identifiers. One entry per CDR3 protein results from TCRdb running MiXCR on the PCR reads. The sample has about 540,000 distinct CDR3 sequences; approximately 31% are singletons. The gene calls are TRBV20-1 and TRBJ2-1; 7 nucleotides align to TRBD2. Sequencing input: blood. The sequence came from a girl aged 2 to 17 with multiple sclerosis. The CDR3 sequence is CSARDHRGVNEQFF. The CDR3 nucleotides are TGCAGTGCTAGAGACCATCGGGGGGTCAATGAGCAGTTCTTC.